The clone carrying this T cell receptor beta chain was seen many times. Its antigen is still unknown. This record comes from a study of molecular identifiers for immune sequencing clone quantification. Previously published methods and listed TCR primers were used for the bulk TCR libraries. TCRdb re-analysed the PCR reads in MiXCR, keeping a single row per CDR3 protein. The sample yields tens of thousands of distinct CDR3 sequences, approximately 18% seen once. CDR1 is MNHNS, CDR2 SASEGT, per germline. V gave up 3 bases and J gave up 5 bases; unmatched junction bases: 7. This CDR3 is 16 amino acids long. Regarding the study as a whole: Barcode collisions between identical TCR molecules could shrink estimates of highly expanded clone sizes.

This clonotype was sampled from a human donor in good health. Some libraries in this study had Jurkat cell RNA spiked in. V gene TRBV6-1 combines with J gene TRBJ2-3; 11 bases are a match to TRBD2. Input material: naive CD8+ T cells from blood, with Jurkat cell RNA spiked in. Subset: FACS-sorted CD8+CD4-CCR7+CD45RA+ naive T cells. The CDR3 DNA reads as TGTGCCAGCAGTGACTTACTAGCGGGAGAAGGAGATACGCAGTATTTT. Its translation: CASSDLLAGEGDTQYF.